This T cell receptor beta chain was sequenced in a study of blood T cell repertoires in COVID-19. Study-level background: The United States, Italy and Spain were the sources of the acute and convalescent COVID-19 samples. T cells, B-cell-depleted T cells, or PBMCs supplied cDNA or gDNA.

In Seattle, patients joined the study during active infection and were tracked longitudinally. On this clone: Other nucleotide sequences from this sample produce the same CDR3.

This CDR3 has 14 amino acids. CDR1 is MNHEY and CDR2 is SVGAGI in the germline V gene. V was clipped by 0 bases and J by 4 bases, with 9 bases between them. Sequencing was performed with immunoSEQ multiplex PCR; in TCRdb, only in-frame clones are kept and a portion is missing. The sample carries more than 300,000 clones, 85% to 90% recorded once. Source material: peripheral blood. This chain uses TRBV6-5 with TRBJ1-2, with D tentatively TRBD1 (6 bases). This receptor was taken from a woman in her 70s with COVID-19, enrolled during active disease. CDR3 amino acids: CASSYSRGGYGYTF. The CDR3 nucleotides read TGTGCCAGCAGTTACTCCAGGGGCGGCTATGGCTACACCTTC.